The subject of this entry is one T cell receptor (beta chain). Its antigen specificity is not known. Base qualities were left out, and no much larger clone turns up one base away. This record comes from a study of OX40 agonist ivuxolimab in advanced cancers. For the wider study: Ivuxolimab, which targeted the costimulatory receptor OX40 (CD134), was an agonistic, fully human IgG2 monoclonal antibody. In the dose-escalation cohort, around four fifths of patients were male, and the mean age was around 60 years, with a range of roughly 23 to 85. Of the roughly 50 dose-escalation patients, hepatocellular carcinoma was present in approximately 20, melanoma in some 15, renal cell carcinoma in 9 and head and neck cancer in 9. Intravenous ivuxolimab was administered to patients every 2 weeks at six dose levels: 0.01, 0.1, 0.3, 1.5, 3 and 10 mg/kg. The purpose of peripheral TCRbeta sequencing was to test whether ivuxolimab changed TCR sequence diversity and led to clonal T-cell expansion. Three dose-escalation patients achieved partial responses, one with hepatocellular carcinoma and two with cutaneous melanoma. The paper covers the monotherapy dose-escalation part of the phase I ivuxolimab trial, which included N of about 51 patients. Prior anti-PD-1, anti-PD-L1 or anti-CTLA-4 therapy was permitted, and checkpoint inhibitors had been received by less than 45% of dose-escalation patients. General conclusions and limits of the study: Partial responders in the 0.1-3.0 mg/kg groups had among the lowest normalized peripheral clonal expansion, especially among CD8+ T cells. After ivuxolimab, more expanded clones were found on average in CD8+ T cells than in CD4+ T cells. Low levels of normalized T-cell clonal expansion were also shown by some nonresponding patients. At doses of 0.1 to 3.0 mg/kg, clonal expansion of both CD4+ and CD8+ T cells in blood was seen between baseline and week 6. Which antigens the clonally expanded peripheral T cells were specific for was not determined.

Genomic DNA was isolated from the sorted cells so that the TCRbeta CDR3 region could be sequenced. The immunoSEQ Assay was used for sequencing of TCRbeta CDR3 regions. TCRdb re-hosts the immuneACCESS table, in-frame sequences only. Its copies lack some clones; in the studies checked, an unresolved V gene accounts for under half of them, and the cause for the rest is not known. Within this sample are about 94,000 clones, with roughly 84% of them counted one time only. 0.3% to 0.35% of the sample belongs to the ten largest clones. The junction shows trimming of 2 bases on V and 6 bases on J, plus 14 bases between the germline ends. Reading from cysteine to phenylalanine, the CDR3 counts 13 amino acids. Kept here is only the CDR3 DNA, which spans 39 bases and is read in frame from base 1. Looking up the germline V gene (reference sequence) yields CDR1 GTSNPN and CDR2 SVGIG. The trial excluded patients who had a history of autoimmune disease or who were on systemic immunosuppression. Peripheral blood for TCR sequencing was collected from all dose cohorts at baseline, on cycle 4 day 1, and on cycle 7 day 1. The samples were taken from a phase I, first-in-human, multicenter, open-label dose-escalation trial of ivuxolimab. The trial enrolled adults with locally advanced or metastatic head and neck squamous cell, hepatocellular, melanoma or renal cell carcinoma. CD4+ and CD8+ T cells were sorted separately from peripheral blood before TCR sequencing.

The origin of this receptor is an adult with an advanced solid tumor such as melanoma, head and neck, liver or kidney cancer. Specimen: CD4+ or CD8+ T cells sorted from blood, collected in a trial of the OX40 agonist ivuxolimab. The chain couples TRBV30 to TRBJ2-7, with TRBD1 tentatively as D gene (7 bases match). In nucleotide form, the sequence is TGTGCCTGGAGTCGCAGGGGGGCGGGCGAGCAGTACTTC. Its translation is CAWSRRGAGEQYF.